The subject of this entry is one T cell receptor beta chain. Its target is not known. Samples came from axillary lymph nodes draining the breast cancer. Germline CDR1 and CDR2: SGHRS and YFSETQ. The length of the CDR3 is 14 residues. V shed 4 bases and J shed 5 bases, with 15 bases lying between them. The entry originates in a study of breast tumors, draining lymph nodes, adjacent tissues. MiXCR, run by TCRdb on the multiplex PCR reads, gives a single entry per CDR3 protein. The sample lists roughly 120,000 distinct CDR3 sequences, approximately 20% occurring once. Study-wide findings and caveats: Tumor repertoires ranked between lymph nodes and nontumor tissue in diversity, with V and J gene preferences. Tumor and nontumor repertoires were significantly more similar in luminal-like than in basal-like breast cancer. Most tumor T cells seemingly derive from lymph node, then expand in tumor.

The material sequenced was axillary lymph node tissue. The sequence was obtained from a female donor with breast cancer. Some clones in this sample may be carry-over from other donors' samples. J is TRBJ2-5 and V is TRBV5-1; no definite D call. The CDR3 here is CASSLTGFGETQYF. Written as DNA, the CDR3 is TGCGCCAGCAGCCTCACGGGTTTTGGGGAGACCCAGTACTTC.